This TCR beta chain was sequenced for a study of T cell responses to AZD1222 COVID-19 vaccine. Study as a whole: Recipients boosted at about 4 weeks or about 12 weeks are pooled.

The study's findings and limits: Unmutated variant regions are reportedly the target of nearly half of TCRs that are spike-specific. No repertoire was sampled before or during the peak T cell response, only after it. Spike-specific TCR breadth and depth were elevated following two AZD1222 doses.

From germline, CDR1 is SGHTA and CDR2 FQGNSA. Trimming left V 5 bases short and J 4 bases short, with 11 bases between. This CDR3 is 13 amino acids long. With regard to this clone: Its target is unknown.

Measured with immunoSEQ multiplex PCR; TCRdb has only the in-frame clones, and not every one. The table has more than 85,000 clones, approximately 87% seen once. The sequencing here drew on peripheral blood, taken on day 0 of AZD1222 vaccination. The origin of this receptor is an adult in good health. The chain couples TRBV7-2 to TRBJ1-1; perhaps TRBD1 as D (5 bases). CDR3 amino acids: CASSHGGATEAFF. In DNA form, the CDR3 reads TGTGCCAGCAGCCACGGCGGGGCCACTGAAGCTTTCTTT.